The following is a T cell receptor (beta chain) sequence with its context. What it binds is not known. Clones were read by immunoSEQ multiplex PCR, and TCRdb kept only the in-frame ones, dropping some. The sample contains about 170,000 clones, over 85% of which appear only once. The sample is drawn from a study of cytomegalovirus exposure and HLA in healthy donors. Study overall: The platform used for the 110 or so validation repertoires matched that of the approximately 670 first-cohort repertoires, a later analysis reported.

Germline V CDR1 and CDR2: LNHDA, SQIVND (reference sequence). CDR3 size: 14 residues. Trimming shortened V by 3 bases and J by 5 bases, and 11 bases separated the two germline ends. The study's findings and limits: Across donors, most TCRs were seen rarely, yet some public ones were widespread. The study recorded around 160 TCR beta chains that were cytomegalovirus-associated. Published work reported that the classifier diagnosed cytomegalovirus status with high specificity and sensitivity.

Input material: PBMCs. The source is a woman aged 18 to 35 in good health and CMV-seropositive. J is TRBJ2-1 and V is TRBV19, with a weak D call TRBD2 (6 bases). CDR3: CASSMGLDHNEQFF. The DNA of the CDR3 is TGTGCCAGTAGTATGGGACTGGACCACAATGAGCAGTTCTTC.